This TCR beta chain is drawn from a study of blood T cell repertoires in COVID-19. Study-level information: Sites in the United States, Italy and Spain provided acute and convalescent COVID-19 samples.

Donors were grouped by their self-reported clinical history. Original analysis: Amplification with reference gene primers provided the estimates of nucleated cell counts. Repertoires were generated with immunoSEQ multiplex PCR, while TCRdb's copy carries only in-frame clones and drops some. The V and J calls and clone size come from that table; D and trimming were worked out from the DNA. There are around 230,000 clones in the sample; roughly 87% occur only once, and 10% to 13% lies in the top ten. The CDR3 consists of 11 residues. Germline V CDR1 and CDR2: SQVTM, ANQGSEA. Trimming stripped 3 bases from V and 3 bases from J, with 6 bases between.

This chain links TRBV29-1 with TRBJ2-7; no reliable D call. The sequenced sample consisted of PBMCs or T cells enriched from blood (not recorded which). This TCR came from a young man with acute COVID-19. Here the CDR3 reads CSVERSYEQYF. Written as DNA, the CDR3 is TGCAGCGTTGAGCGGAGCTACGAGCAGTACTTC.